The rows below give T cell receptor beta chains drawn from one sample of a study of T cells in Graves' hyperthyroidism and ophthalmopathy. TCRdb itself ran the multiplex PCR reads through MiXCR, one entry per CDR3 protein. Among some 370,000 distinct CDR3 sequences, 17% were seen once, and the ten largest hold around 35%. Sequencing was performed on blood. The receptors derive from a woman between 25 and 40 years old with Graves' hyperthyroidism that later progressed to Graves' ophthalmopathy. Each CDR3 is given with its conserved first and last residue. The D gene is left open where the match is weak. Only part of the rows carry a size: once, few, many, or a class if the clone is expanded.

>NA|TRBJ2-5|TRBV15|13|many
CATSRRLLETQYF
TGTGCCACCAGCAGGAGGCTTTTAGAGACCCAGTACTTC
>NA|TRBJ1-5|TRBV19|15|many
CASSMGPGIGQPQHF
TGTGCCAGTAGTATGGGACCTGGAATCGGTCAGCCCCAGCATTTT
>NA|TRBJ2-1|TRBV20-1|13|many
CSATTSFGNEQFF
TGCAGTGCTACAACTAGTTTCGGCAATGAGCAGTTCTTC
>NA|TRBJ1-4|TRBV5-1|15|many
CASSLRAGTNEKLFF
TGCGCCAGCAGCTTGAGGGCAGGGACTAATGAAAAACTGTTTTTT
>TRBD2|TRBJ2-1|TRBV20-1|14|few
CSARASGGINEQFF
TGCAGTGCTAGAGCCAGCGGGGGTATTAATGAGCAGTTCTTC
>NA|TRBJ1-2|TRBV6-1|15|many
CASNSPGHTDYGYTF
TGTGCCAGCAATAGTCCGGGACACACAGACTATGGCTACACCTTC
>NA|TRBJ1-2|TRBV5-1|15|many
CASSLGSGALDGYTF
TGCGCCAGCAGCTTGGGGTCAGGGGCGCTGGATGGCTACACCTTC
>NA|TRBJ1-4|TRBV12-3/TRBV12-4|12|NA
CASSAGREKLFF
TGTGCCAGCAGTGCCGGCCGTGAAAAACTGTTTTTT
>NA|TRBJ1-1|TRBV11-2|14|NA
CASSSQIQITEAFF
TGTGCCAGCAGCTCACAAATCCAGATCACGGAAGCTTTCTTT
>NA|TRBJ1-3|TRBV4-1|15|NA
CASSQEDTIGNTIYF
TGCGCCAGCAGCCAAGAGGACACAATTGGAAACACCATATATTTT
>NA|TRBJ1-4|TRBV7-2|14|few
CASSPGPGEEKLFF
TGTGCCAGCAGCCCCGGCCCTGGCGAGGAAAAACTGTTTTTT
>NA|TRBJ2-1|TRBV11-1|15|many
CASSQKVQGRNEQFF
TGTGCCAGCAGCCAAAAGGTACAGGGAAGGAATGAGCAGTTCTTC
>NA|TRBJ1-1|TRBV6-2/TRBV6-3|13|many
CASSMAANTEAFF
TGTGCCAGCAGTATGGCAGCGAACACTGAAGCTTTCTTT
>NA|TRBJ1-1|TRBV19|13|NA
CASSISVYTEAFF
TGTGCCAGTAGTATCTCGGTGTACACTGAAGCTTTCTTT
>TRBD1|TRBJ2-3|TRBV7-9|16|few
CASSLVGQGPTDTQYF
TGTGCCAGCAGCTTAGTAGGACAGGGACCGACAGATACGCAGTATTTT
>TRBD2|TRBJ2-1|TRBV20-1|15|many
CSAMRSGTSYNEQFF
TGCAGTGCTATGCGTAGCGGGACCTCCTACAATGAGCAGTTCTTC